This note documents a single T cell receptor (beta chain) sequence. Its antigen is unknown. These data come from a study of T cell responses to AZD1222 COVID-19 vaccine. Study findings and constraints: Repertoire collection took place solely once the T cell response had peaked.

Clones were sequenced by immunoSEQ multiplex PCR, and TCRdb holds only the in-frame ones, with some missing. The data contain approximately 140,000 clones, roughly nine tenths of them singletons. Recipients boosted at about 4 weeks or about 12 weeks are pooled. Trimming pared 0 bases from V and 8 bases from J, leaving 5 bases between. Germline CDR1 is MNHEY and CDR2 is SVGEGT. This CDR3 has 12 residues. Here the sequenced sample was peripheral blood, taken 28 days after the second AZD1222 dose. The gene calls are TRBV6-2 or TRBV6-3 and TRBJ2-1; no definite D call. The source is an adult who received the AZD1222 COVID-19 vaccine. CDR3: CASSYSGDEQFF. The CDR3 DNA is TGTGCCAGCAGTTACTCGGGTGATGAGCAGTTCTTC.